A selection of T cell receptor beta chains follows, all from one sample in a study of shared clonotypes between healthy human individuals. TCRdb keeps only in-frame clones here, not all; method: immunoSEQ multiplex PCR. The repertoire includes about 1,500,000 clones, over 95% of them detected once, and about 1.2% sits in the top ten. The material sequenced was naive CD4+ T cells sorted from blood. The receptor set was obtained from a man aged 30 to 39 in good health. CDR3s include the opening cysteine and the closing phenylalanine or tryptophan. A D gene is named only where the DNA matches it firmly. Not every row has a clone size; where given, it reads once, few, many or a size class.

d_call	clone_size	v_call	j_call	cdr3_nt	cdr3_aa
TRBD2	.	TRBV5-1	TRBJ2-7	TGCGCCAGCAGCTTACTAGCGGGAGGGCGGTACGAGCAGTACTTC	CASSLLAGGRYEQYF
.	.	TRBV2	TRBJ2-3	TGTGCCAGCATTGGACTACGCGGGCGTCGCACAGATACGCAGTATTTT	CASIGLRGRRTDTQYF
.	.	TRBV6-1	TRBJ1-5	TGTGCCAGCAGCTTAGACATAGGCAATCAGCCCCAGCATTTT	CASSLDIGNQPQHF
TRBD2	once	TRBV5-6	TRBJ2-7	TGTGCCAGCAGCTCCTGGGGGGGCTCCTACGAGCAGTACTTC	CASSSWGGSYEQYF
.	.	TRBV11-1	TRBJ2-7	TGTGCCAGCAGCATACGACCCGAGACGGTATACGAGCAGTACTTC	CASSIRPETVYEQYF
.	once	TRBV11-2	TRBJ2-1	TGTGCCAGCAGCCGCGTAGAGACCGAGCAGTTCTTC	CASSRVETEQFF
TRBD1	.	TRBV29-1	TRBJ2-3	TGCAGCGTCCGCGTAGGACAGGGTCCAGATACGCAGTATTTT	CSVRVGQGPDTQYF
.	.	TRBV28	TRBJ1-2	TGTGCCAGCAGTTTCGTCGAACCGGGAGGGGTTGGCTACACCTTC	CASSFVEPGGVGYTF
TRBD1	.	TRBV9	TRBJ2-5	TGTGCCAGCAGCGTGGGGACAGTGGGGTGGACCCAGTACTTC	CASSVGTVGWTQYF
.	.	TRBV28	TRBJ2-1	TGTGCCAGCAGTTTATGGTCGGGGTCCCACTACAATGAGCAGTTCTTC	CASSLWSGSHYNEQFF
.	once	TRBV20-1	TRBJ2-1	TGCAGTGCTGGAGACTACAATGAGCAGTTCTTC	CSAGDYNEQFF
.	.	TRBV9	TRBJ2-7	TGTGCCAGCAGCCCCGGACCATGGGCAGGGGTTCCCTACGAGCAGTACTTC	CASSPGPWAGVPYEQYF
TRBD1	.	TRBV7-9	TRBJ2-3	TGTGCCAGCAGCCCCGGGACAGGGGTCAGCACAGATACGCAGTATTTT	CASSPGTGVSTDTQYF
TRBD2	.	TRBV19	TRBJ2-1	TGTGCCAGTAGTATCCAGACTAGCGGGGCCTACAATGAGCAGTTCTTC	CASSIQTSGAYNEQFF
TRBD1	.	TRBV7-2	TRBJ2-7	TGTGCCAGCAGCCGATCACAGGGGTGGGGTGGCGAGCAGTACTTC	CASSRSQGWGGEQYF
TRBD1	.	TRBV7-9	TRBJ2-3	TGTGCCAGCAGCCAGGACAGGGGGCTAACAGATACGCAGTATTTT	CASSQDRGLTDTQYF
TRBD1	.	TRBV28	TRBJ1-1	TGTGCCAGCCCGAATTCCGGGACAGGGGCTATGAACACTGAAGCTTTCTTT	CASPNSGTGAMNTEAFF
.	once	TRBV28	TRBJ2-7	TGTGCCAGCAGTCCCGCAGGGCCCCAAGGGGACGAGCAGTACTTC	CASSPAGPQGDEQYF
TRBD2	.	TRBV2	TRBJ2-7	TGTGCCAGCAGTGAACAGGGACTAACTTACGAGCAGTACTTC	CASSEQGLTYEQYF
.	.	TRBV7-9	TRBJ2-5	TGTGCCAGCAGCTTAGTGGAGGAGACCCAGTACTTC	CASSLVEETQYF
.	.	TRBV5-6	TRBJ1-5	TGTGCCAGCAGCCCTAGTCCGGGACAAACCTCAAGAAAGCCCCAGCATTTT	CASSPSPGQTSRKPQHF
.	.	TRBV10-2	TRBJ2-7	TGCGCCAGCAGTGACCCCCCGGGACCCAAACCGTACGAGCAGTACTTC	CASSDPPGPKPYEQYF
TRBD1	once	TRBV29-1	TRBJ1-5	TGCAGCGTTGGAAACTCCGGGACAGGGTCAAATCAGCCCCAGCATTTT	CSVGNSGTGSNQPQHF
.	.	TRBV5-1	TRBJ2-1	TGCGCCAGCAGCTTGGCCGGTAATGAGCAGTTCTTC	CASSLAGNEQFF
.	.	TRBV2	TRBJ2-1	TGTGCCATCACTAACGGGAGCTCCTACAATGAGCAGTTCTTC	CAITNGSSYNEQFF
.	.	TRBV5-1	TRBJ2-3	TGCGCCAGCAGCTCACATACCCTATTAGACAGTTACGACAAAGATACGCAGTATTTT	CASSSHTLLDSYDKDTQYF
.	.	TRBV5-1	TRBJ2-7	TGCGCCAGCAGCTACGACGGAACATCCTACGAGCAGTACTTC	CASSYDGTSYEQYF
.	once	TRBV29-1	TRBJ2-3	TGCAGCGTTCTAGGGAGGTTTACAGATACGCAGTATTTT	CSVLGRFTDTQYF
TRBD2	.	TRBV4-1	TRBJ2-2	TGCGCCAGCAGCCAAGAGAGAGGAACCGGGGGGTACATCGGGGAGCTGTTTTTT	CASSQERGTGGYIGELFF
TRBD1	.	TRBV5-4	TRBJ2-7	TGTGCCAGCAGAGACGGACAGGGGGCCTCCTACGAGCAGTACTTC	CASRDGQGASYEQYF
TRBD1	.	TRBV19	TRBJ1-4	TGTGCCAGTAGTTTGCAGGGGACAGGAGGAGAAAAACTGTTTTTT	CASSLQGTGGEKLFF
TRBD1	.	TRBV29-1	TRBJ1-1	TGCAGCGTGCGGACAGGGTTGGACACTGAAGCTTTCTTT	CSVRTGLDTEAFF
TRBD1	.	TRBV2	TRBJ1-4	TGTGCCAGCAGTGAGGACAGGGGGACAACTAATGAAAAACTGTTTTTT	CASSEDRGTTNEKLFF
.	.	TRBV25-1	TRBJ2-4	TGTGCCAGCAGTGAGGGAGGGGGAGGAAACATTCAGTACTTC	CASSEGGGGNIQYF
.	.	TRBV11-2	TRBJ2-7	TGTGCCAGCAGCTCCCTAGACTCCTACGAGCAGTACTTC	CASSSLDSYEQYF
TRBD1	.	TRBV28	TRBJ1-1	TGTGCCAGCAGTCCAGGGGACAGGCTAAAGACTGAAGCTTTCTTT	CASSPGDRLKTEAFF